This TCR beta chain was found in a study of CD8 T cells in Susac syndrome. There are 14 residues in the CDR3. Germline V gene data show CDR1 as SGDLS and CDR2 as YYNGEE. V lost 0 bases, J lost 1 base, and 6 bases lay in between. TCR beta sequences were obtained from blood CD8+ and CD4+ T cells. Healthy donors served as age- and sex-matched controls. It was negative isolation that provided the CD8+ and CD4+ T cells, whereas TEMRA cells were enriched by FACS. RNA amounts of roughly 0.45 to 1 ug underwent reverse transcription with random hexamers. An immunoSEQ multiplex PCR generated amplified TCR beta CDR3 products spanning 54 Vbeta and 13 Jbeta. Using its own MiXCR run on the immunoSEQ multiplex PCR reads, TCRdb lists one record per CDR3 protein. The table shows approximately 150,000 distinct CDR3 sequences, with around 94% occurring only once.

This chain joins TRBV9 and TRBJ2-3; D call uncertain. This receptor was obtained from a human donor in good health. Source material: CD4+ T cells from PBMCs. The CDR3 region is CASSVASGTDTQYF. The CDR3 nucleotides are TGTGCCAGCAGCGTAGCTTCCGGCACAGATACGCAGTATTTT.